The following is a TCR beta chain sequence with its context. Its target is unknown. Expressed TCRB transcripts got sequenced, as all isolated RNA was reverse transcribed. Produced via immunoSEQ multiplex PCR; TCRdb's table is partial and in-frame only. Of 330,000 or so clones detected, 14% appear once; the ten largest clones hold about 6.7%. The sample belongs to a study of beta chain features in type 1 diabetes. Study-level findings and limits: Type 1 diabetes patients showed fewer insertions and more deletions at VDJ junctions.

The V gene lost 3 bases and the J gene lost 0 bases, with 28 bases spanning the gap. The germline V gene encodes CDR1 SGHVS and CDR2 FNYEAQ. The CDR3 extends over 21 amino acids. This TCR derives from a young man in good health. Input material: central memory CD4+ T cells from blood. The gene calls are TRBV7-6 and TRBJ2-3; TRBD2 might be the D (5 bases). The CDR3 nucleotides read TGTGCCAGCAGCTTTAGATCTTCCCGGCAGCGGATACAGACTAGCACAGATACGCAGTATTTT. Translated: CASSFRSSRQRIQTSTDTQYF.